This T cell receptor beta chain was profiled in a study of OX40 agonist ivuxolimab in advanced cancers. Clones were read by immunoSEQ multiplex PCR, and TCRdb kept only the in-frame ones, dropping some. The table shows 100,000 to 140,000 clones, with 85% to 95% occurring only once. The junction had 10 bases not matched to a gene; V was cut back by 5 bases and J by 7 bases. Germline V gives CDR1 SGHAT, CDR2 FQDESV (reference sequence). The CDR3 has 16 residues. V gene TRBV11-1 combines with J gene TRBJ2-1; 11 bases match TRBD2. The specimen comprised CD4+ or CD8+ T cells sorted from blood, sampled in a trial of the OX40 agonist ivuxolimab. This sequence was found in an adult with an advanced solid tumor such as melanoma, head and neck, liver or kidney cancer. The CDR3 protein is CASSLSTSGSRNEQFF. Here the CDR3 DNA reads TGTGCCAGCAGCCTCTCTACTAGCGGGAGTAGGAATGAGCAGTTCTTC.